This T cell receptor (beta chain) was retrieved from a study of T cell changes during pregnancy in multiple sclerosis. Assay used: immunoSEQ multiplex PCR; TCRdb lists only in-frame clones, some missing. Seen here are 100,000 to 150,000 clones, under 95% observed once, and the top ten hold 6% to 7%. With 7 bases clipped from V and 9 bases from J, the junction kept 9 bases outside the gene matches. The CDR3 has 14 amino acids. Germline V gene lookup returns CDR1 SGHAT and CDR2 FQNNGV. Sequencing used peripheral blood, obtained before pregnancy. The gene calls are TRBV11-2 and TRBJ2-1; TRBD1 aligns across 10 bases. The TCR sequence derives from a female donor with multiple sclerosis, enrolled in a pregnancy study. Written as DNA, the CDR3 is TGTGCCAGCACCCTAGGACAGGGGGATGGTGAGCAGTTCTTC. Translation: CASTLGQGDGEQFF. The entire variable domain, with the rest obtained from reference TRBV11-2 and TRBJ2-1, is as follows: EAGVAQSPRYKIIEKRQSVAFWCNPISGHATLYWYQQILGQGPKLLIQFQNNGVVDDSQLPKDRFSAERLKGVDSTLKIQPAKLEDSAVYLCASTLGQGDGEQFFGPGTRLTVL.